Shown below are 4 T cell receptor beta chains from a single sample sequenced in a study of spatial heterogeneity in lung cancer. Via MiXCR, TCRdb re-called the 5' RACE reads, giving one row per CDR3 protein. The profile covers around 40,000 distinct CDR3 sequences, with around 5.5% appearing a single time and about a quarter taken by the ten largest. Time point specified: sample taken at primary tumor resection. Whole RNA from tumor, nontumor lung or frozen PBMC was sequenced unsorted. Sequences were derived from PBMCs, sampled at surgery. The source of these receptors is a female donor with early-stage non-small cell lung cancer.

There are many counts of this clonotype. The V and J genes are TRBV28 and TRBJ1-5; D is uncertain. The germline gives CDR1 MDHEN, CDR2 SYDVKM. Trimming removed 3 bases at V and 2 bases at J, with 11 bases between. The CDR3 consists of 15 residues. CDR3 DNA: TGTGCCAGCAGTTTGGTTGCGGTTCGCAATCAGCCCCAGCATTTT. Its translation: CASSLVAVRNQPQHF.

This clonotype was found many times. The genes are TRBV27 and TRBJ2-3, with D unresolved. Germline CDR1 is MNHEY and CDR2 is SMNVEV (reference sequence). CDR3 length: 15 residues. Trimming removed 2 bases at V and 4 bases at J, with 13 bases between. This CDR3 reads CASSLAIGLADTQYF. CDR3 coding DNA: TGTGCCAGCAGTTTAGCAATTGGTCTGGCAGATACGCAGTATTTT.

Here the CDR3 DNA reads TGTGCCAGCAGTCCGGGACTAGCGGGCGTACCTTACGAGCAGTACTTC. Translation: CASSPGLAGVPYEQYF. The chain is built from TRBV12-3 or TRBV12-4 and TRBJ2-7, with TRBD2 matching 12 bases. The J segment lost 4 bases and the V segment lost 5 bases, leaving 9 bases of the junction unmatched. The CDR3 runs to 16 residues.

This clonotype was seen ten or more times. V and J are TRBV18 and TRBJ2-3; TRBD1 agrees at 8 bases. CDR3 size: 15 residues. The germline CDR1 and CDR2 sequences are KGHSH and LQKENI. V shed 3 bases, J shed 1 base, and the junction held 3 bases outside the gene matches. CDR3 sequence: CASSPVQGGTDTQYF. The CDR3 DNA reads TGTGCCAGCTCACCGGTACAGGGGGGCACAGATACGCAGTATTTT.